This TCR beta chain derives from a study of cytomegalovirus exposure and HLA in healthy donors (dated by TCRdb to the late 2010s). Regarding the complete study: According to an earlier analysis of a few hundred of the donors, some 170 million T cells yielded 100 million or so unique TCR beta sequences and 276 Gb of sequence data. An early release that covered more than 550 HLA-typed donors contained about 300 gigabases of sequencing data and 80 million or so unique TCR sequences. Among the 398 genotyped donors, approximately 77% belonged to the genetic ancestry cluster associated with self-reported Caucasian donors. The aim of the study was to test whether cataloging public T cell receptors could identify signatures of past pathogen exposure. Using immunosequencing, the study profiled T cell repertoires from 500 to 800 subjects and related those repertoires to cytomegalovirus serostatus. In addition to the first cohort of approximately 670 subjects, a separate validation cohort of over 90 different subjects was used. To predict cytomegalovirus infection status, the study brought together high-throughput TCR immunosequencing, statistical association of individual TCRs with disease status, and machine learning. A later analysis re-analyzed previously published TCR beta repertoires from roughly 630 donors and added high-resolution HLA genotyping to study TCR occurrence patterns. The later analysis used no new phenotypic data to find candidate immune exposures, relying instead on TCR beta sequences and their occurrence across donors. An earlier analysis of approximately 500 of the donors applied high-throughput TCR beta sequencing to assess whether each TCR beta V gene segment acted as functional or pseudogenic. Donor age, sex, ethnicity and CMV serostatus were compiled alongside the repertoire data. A later genetic analysis used genome-wide SNP genotypes for 398 of the 666 donors, treating that subset as a discovery cohort. Every discovery cohort repertoire had been produced on one sequencing platform. HLA typing covered class I and class II loci at four-digit resolution. Typing coverage varied by locus: about 620-630 donors for A, B, C, DRB1 and DQB1; more than 500 for DQA1; about 600 for DPA1; around 450 for DPB1. Roughly 5 DR-DQ haplotypes were handled as single units for association and clustering because linkage in the cohort was strong. On average, roughly 240,000 unique TCR beta nucleotide sequences were sequenced per donor among 398 genotyped donors of the cohort, with 15% to 20% of those sequences being non-productive. Paper-wide results and their limitations: Broadly in line with IMGT annotations, most TCR beta V segments showed up in productive rearrangements about 87% or about 30% of the time in an earlier analysis of approximately 600 of the donors. A later genetic analysis reported fewer N-insertions in productive TCRs among donors in an Asian-associated ancestry cluster than the roughly 700-donor mean. Assigning TCR associations to individual alleles was difficult when HLA alleles, especially DR and DQ, strongly co-occurred. The earlier analysis of some 540 of the donors excluded over 15 rarely observed V segments, including chromosome 9 orphons, because counts were too low. Correlated functional status among segregating V segments might reflect linkage disequilibrium, but an unknown experimental factor could not be ruled out. The authors suggested that the approach could potentially be generalized to other disease states and immunological phenotypes. An association between a missense DCLRE1C variant and V-gene and J-gene trimming of TCR beta chains was found in a later genetic analysis and replicated in an independent cohort. The study listed approximately 150 TCR beta chains as associated with cytomegalovirus. According to a later analysis, parvovirus B19, influenza, CMV and Epstein-Barr virus appeared linked to several top co-occurrence clusters. This cohort had only TCR beta chains sequenced, and the lack of alpha or paired-chain data limited which features could be detected. According to a later analysis, TCR association rates differed among HLA loci, with DRB1 alleles showing the most associated TCRs and HLA-C alleles showing the fewest. Most TCR sequences were observed very rarely across donors, whereas some public TCRs were present in many individuals. CMV serostatus was the only immune exposure information available for the cohort. A group of highly shared sequence variants was considered likely to be a technical artifact of the sequencing pipeline. The 87-base-pair reads could not distinguish some IMGT-functional V segments, including TRBV6-2 and TRBV6-3, so those segments were excluded. Presence/absence analyses assumed roughly uniform sequencing depth across donors, an assumption that may not hold. A further reported finding was that TCR beta sequences accurately predicted the HLA-A and HLA-B alleles for most subjects in the first cohort. In both the original and validation cohorts, the classifier was reported to diagnose cytomegalovirus status with high specificity and sensitivity. In a later analysis, HLA-associated TCR beta chains were found to be more clonally expanded and to have lower generation probabilities than equally common non-associated chains. According to a later analysis, most CMV-associated TCR beta chains appeared to be HLA-restricted, and the HLA associations seemed to be driven largely by CMV exposure. A later analysis associated 15,000 to 20,000 TCR beta sequences with specific HLA alleles at a false discovery rate of 0.05. In vitro tests confirmed that three of the cytomegalovirus-associated TCR beta chains recognize cytomegalovirus antigens. HLA typing was unavailable for some donors at each locus, so association tests used only the typed subset.

In regard to this clone: It has no known antigen specificity. No base quality values were provided; no much bigger clone lies one nucleotide off.

The cohort comprised around 690 healthy bone marrow donors. All cohort members were sampled while nominally healthy, although unrecorded immune exposures were likely present. The donor was CMV seronegative and belonged to the group of over 350 seronegative cohort members. A peripheral blood sample was collected from each donor, and TCR beta sequencing was performed on peripheral blood mononuclear cells. Genomic DNA was extracted from the blood cell samples with the Qiagen DNeasy Blood Extraction Kit. The library was obtained by the immunoSEQ multiplex PCR assay. For the multiplex PCR, a mixture combining 60 forward primers for TCR Vbeta segments and 13 reverse primers for TCR Jbeta segments was used. The CDR3 region of rearranged TCR beta genes was amplified from genomic DNA with a multiplex PCR assay. On the Illumina HiSeq System, the amplified TCR beta libraries were sequenced as 87-base-pair reads. Per the source publication's procedure: Across the 670 or so repertoires, a later analysis counted 80 million or so unique TCR beta chains, around 10 million of which were shared by at least two donors. To remove PCR and sequencing errors, raw reads were error-corrected and collapsed into unique sequences using a nearest-neighbor algorithm that merged closely related sequences. V, D and J gene segments were assigned by aligning CDR3 sequences to IMGT reference sequences. For a sequence to be retained, a match of at least six nucleotides to both a V gene segment and a J gene segment was required. A rearrangement was called productive if the CDR3 had no stop codons and remained in frame with V and J, and every other rearrangement was called non-productive. CDR3 was defined according to IMGT convention as the region running from the second conserved V-encoded cysteine to the conserved J-encoded phenylalanine. In an earlier analysis of approximately 500 of the donors, sequences lacking an unambiguous match to a single V gene segment were excluded. An earlier analysis of around 600 of the donors classified V segments as functional when productive rearrangements were above 56.7% and as segregating when the standard deviation between donors was above 5%. A statistical classification framework was built for diagnosing cytomegalovirus status from the catalog of TCR beta chain sequences. In a later analysis, V and J genes were assigned by comparing TCR nucleotide sequences against IMGT/GENE-DB human TR gene sequences. In a later analysis, CDR3 sequences and most-parsimonious VDJ recombination scenarios were assigned using the TCRdist pipeline. In a later analysis, every TCR beta chain was defined by the combination of its CDR3 amino acid sequence and its V-gene family, and reads without a unique V-gene family were dropped. As a way to deal with suspected cross-contamination and a sequencing artifact, a later analysis dropped approximately 570 nucleotide sequences that were highly shared and had low generation probability. For each public chain, a later analysis derived a clonal expansion index from normalized ranks of inferred template counts within each repertoire. In a later analysis, generation probabilities were computed using a VDJ recombination model fitted to out-of-frame rearrangements, and the results were checked against IGoR. Hypergeometric tests were used in a later analysis to score TCR-TCR, TCR-HLA and TCR-CMV co-occurrence, with a repertoire-size bias correction applied to the TCR pairs. False discovery rates were estimated in a later analysis by permuting HLA or CMV assignments 20 times. In a later analysis, co-occurring TCRs were grouped with DBSCAN, and TCRdist sequence similarity was added when clustering was performed within HLA-allele-positive subsets. Repertoires with fewer than 30,000 or more than 120,000 public chains were left out of co-occurrence clustering, as were four to six repertoires with anomalous nucleotide sharing. Here the immuneACCESS table is served through TCRdb, limited to in-frame sequences with V and J called. Missing clones are a known gap in these copies; in checked studies unresolved V genes cover under half, and the rest lacks a known reason. V and J calls and clone size follow that table, whereas D and trimming were derived from the DNA. This sample has some 120,000 clones in its table, and roughly a tenth of those were observed once. The ten largest make up less than 4% of the sample.

The CDR3 contains 14 residues, cysteine and phenylalanine counted. The read is trimmed to its CDR3 DNA, 42 bases read in frame from base 1. CDR1 and CDR2 (LNHDA, SQIVND) derive from the germline V gene (reference sequence). Compared with germline, V lacks 6 bases and J lacks 0 bases; bases without a gene match: 5. This clonotype was obtained from a man aged 25 to 40 in good health and CMV-seronegative. The chain is encoded by TRBV19 joined to TRBJ2-7; 7 central bases correspond to TRBD1. The material sequenced was PBMCs. The DNA sequence follows: TGTGCCAGTAGCTTCGGACAGGCCTCCTACGAGCAGTACTTC. Its protein product is CASSFGQASYEQYF.